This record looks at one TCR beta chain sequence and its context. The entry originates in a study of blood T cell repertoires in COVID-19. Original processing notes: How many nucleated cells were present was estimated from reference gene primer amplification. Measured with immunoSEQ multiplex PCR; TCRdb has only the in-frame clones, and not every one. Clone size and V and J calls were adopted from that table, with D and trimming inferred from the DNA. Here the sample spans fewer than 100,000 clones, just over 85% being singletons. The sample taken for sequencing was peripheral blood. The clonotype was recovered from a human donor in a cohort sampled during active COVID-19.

The CDR3 region is CASSPNTGNGEQFF. CDR3 coding DNA: TGCGCCAGCAGCCCCAATACAGGGAACGGTGAGCAGTTCTTC. The chain couples TRBV5-1 to TRBJ2-1, with D possibly TRBD1 on 6 matching bases. CDR3 length: 14 amino acids. Germline V gene data show CDR1 as SGHRS and CDR2 as YFSETQ. With 4 bases removed from V and 9 bases from J, the gap between germline ends came to 17 bases.